This T cell receptor (beta chain) was obtained from a study of OX40 agonist ivuxolimab in advanced cancers. About the study as a whole: Ivuxolimab was an agonistic, fully human IgG2 monoclonal antibody directed against OX40 (CD134), a costimulatory receptor. Intravenous ivuxolimab was administered to patients every 2 weeks at six dose levels: 0.01, 0.1, 0.3, 1.5, 3 and 10 mg/kg. Of the roughly 51 patients in dose escalation, about 19 had hepatocellular carcinoma, around 15 had melanoma, 9 had renal cell carcinoma and 9 had head and neck cancer. The dose-escalation cohort was almost 85% male with a mean age of approximately 60 years, ranging from roughly 23 to 79. Patients were allowed to have had prior anti-PD-1, anti-PD-L1 or anti-CTLA-4 therapy, and approximately 43% of the dose-escalation patients had previously received checkpoint inhibitors. Three dose-escalation patients achieved partial responses, one with hepatocellular carcinoma and two with cutaneous melanoma. The purpose of peripheral TCRbeta sequencing was to test whether ivuxolimab changed TCR sequence diversity and led to clonal T-cell expansion. The paper reports the monotherapy dose-escalation portion (N = 52 patients) of the phase I ivuxolimab trial.

The trial excluded patients who had a history of autoimmune disease or were on systemic immunosuppression. Peripheral blood for TCR sequencing was drawn from every dose cohort at baseline, at cycle 4 day 1 and at cycle 7 day 1. The samples were drawn from a first-in-human, open-label, multicenter phase I dose-escalation trial of ivuxolimab. The trial enrolled adults with locally advanced or metastatic head and neck squamous cell, hepatocellular, melanoma or renal cell carcinoma. Before TCR sequencing, CD4+ T cells and CD8+ T cells from peripheral blood were sorted into separate populations. Genomic DNA was extracted from sorted cells for sequencing of the TCRbeta CDR3 region. TCRbeta CDR3 regions were sequenced using the immunoSEQ Assay. TCRdb retrieved this table from immuneACCESS and kept in-frame rearrangements only. Not all clones are present; in checked studies, unresolved V genes account for under half, and no reason is known for the remainder. Counted in this sample were 76,000 or so clones; 80% to 90% of them appeared once. Jointly, the top ten make up around 5.5% of the sample.

Via the germline V gene (reference sequence), CDR1 is LNHDA and CDR2 SQIVND. Trimming at the junction amounts to 7 bases on V and 0 bases on J, and the germline ends lie 19 bases apart. The CDR3 runs 17 residues from the cysteine to the phenylalanine. This entry keeps only the CDR3 DNA: 51 bases, framed from base 1. The paper's findings and limits, for the study overall: The antigen specificity of the clonally expanded peripheral T cells was not determined. After ivuxolimab, more expanded clones were found on average in CD8+ T cells than in CD4+ T cells. Low levels of normalized T-cell clonal expansion were also seen in some nonresponding patients. Clonal expansion of both CD4+ and CD8+ blood T cells was observed from baseline to week 6 at doses 0.1 to 3.0 mg/kg. In partial responders in the 0.1-3.0 mg/kg groups, normalized peripheral clonal expansion was found to be among the lowest, especially among CD8+ T cells.

With respect to this clone: Its antigen is currently not known. No per-base quality is available; no much larger clone lies one base away.

The TCR comes from an adult with an advanced solid tumor such as melanoma, head and neck, liver or kidney cancer. The rearrangement combines TRBV19 with TRBJ1-3, with TRBD1 tentatively as D gene (6 bases match). This material consisted of CD4+ or CD8+ T cells sorted from blood, taken in a trial of the OX40 agonist ivuxolimab. DNA sequence: TGTGCCAGTACCCGAACGACAGGTCCCCGCTCTGGAAACACCATATATTTT. Its protein product is CASTRTTGPRSGNTIYF.